This entry lists 8 T cell receptor beta chains sequenced from one sample in a study of blood T cell repertoires in COVID-19. Using immunoSEQ multiplex PCR, the repertoire was profiled, and TCRdb retains in-frame clones only, with some absent. The sample consists of tens of thousands of clones, roughly 86% of them appearing once. The sample consisted of peripheral blood. These receptors were collected from a man aged 50-60 years with active COVID-19.

The chain is built from TRBV7-2 and TRBJ1-4; 10 bases are a match to TRBD1. Trimming at V came to 4 bases and at J to 8 bases, leaving 7 bases not matched to a gene. The CDR3 spans 15 residues. In germline, CDR1 is SGHTA, CDR2 FQGNSA. In DNA, the CDR3 is TGTGCCAGCAGCTCGTGGGACAGGGGAAGGGAAAAACTGTTTTTT. Amino acids: CASSSWDRGREKLFF.

This clone has a handful of counts. This chain links TRBV7-3 with TRBJ2-7; D remains ambiguous. Germline-derived CDR1 and CDR2 are SGHTA and FQGTGA. This CDR3 spans 14 amino acids. Between the trimmed V and J ends, which lost 5 bases and 5 bases, there was a span of 16 bases. This CDR3 reads CASSPRPRFHEQYF. The CDR3 DNA follows: TGTGCCAGCAGCCCTAGGCCTCGTTTCCACGAGCAGTACTTC.

The V gene is TRBV3-1 (or the pseudogene TRBV3-2), the J gene TRBJ1-3; 11 bases map to TRBD1. Germline values: CDR1 LGHDT, CDR2 YNNKEL (reference sequence). The CDR3 covers 18 residues. Trimming at V came to 4 bases and at J to 4 bases, leaving 12 bases not matched to a gene. DNA of the CDR3: TGTGCCAGCAGCCTAGGAACAAGGGACAGGGGGAGAGGAAACACCATATATTTT. This sequence encodes CASSLGTRDRGRGNTIYF.

A word on this clone: An end of the junction does not agree with germline; a read error may underlie this. The rearrangement links TRBV9 to TRBJ2-2, with D possibly being TRBD1 (5 bases). The CDR3 has 16 residues. CDR1 is SGDLS, CDR2 YYNGEE, per germline. The CDR3 DNA is TGTGCCAGCACCGTAGGGATAGGGGCCCTTGGCGGGGAGCTGTTTTTT. Its protein is CASTVGIGALGGELFF.

This chain joins TRBV9 and TRBJ2-3; 8 bases are a match to TRBD2. Trimming removed 7 bases from V and 6 bases from J; junction bases left unmatched: 10. The CDR3 spans 14 residues. Germline-derived CDR1 and CDR2 are SGDLS and YYNGEE. The CDR3 coding sequence is TGTGCCAGCGGGACGGACGGGGGGGCGGATACGCAGTATTTT. It is translated as CASGTDGGADTQYF.

The chain is built from TRBV19 and TRBJ2-7; possibly TRBD1 for D (5 bases). The CDR3 is made up of 12 amino acids. Germline V gene data show CDR1 as LNHDA and CDR2 as SQIVND (reference sequence). Trimming removed 10 bases at V and 7 bases at J, with 17 bases between. The DNA for the CDR3 is TGTGCCACCGCAAGGACACCACGGGAGCAGTACTTC. Encoded protein: CATARTPREQYF. Using reference TRBV19 and TRBJ2-7 for the parts outside the CDR3, the full variable domain is DGGITQSPKYLFRKEGQNVTLSCEQNLNHDAMYWYRQDPGQGLRLIYYSQIVNDFQKGDIAEGYSVSREKKESFPLTVTSAQKNPTAFYLCATARTPREQYFGPGTRLTVT.

V is TRBV7-9 and J is TRBJ1-1; D unresolved. The CDR3 is made up of 13 amino acids. Germline V CDR1 and CDR2: SEHNR, FQNEAQ (reference sequence). V dropped 3 bases and J dropped 1 base, with 6 bases sitting between them. The CDR3 nucleotides are TGTGCCAGCAGCTTGTCAGGGAACACTGAAGCTTTCTTT. Residues: CASSLSGNTEAFF.

The V and J genes are TRBV7-2 and TRBJ2-7; TRBD2 matches 12 bases. Trimming removed 3 bases from V and 9 bases from J; junction bases left unmatched: 18. The CDR3 spans 18 residues. Germline V gene sequence: CDR1 SGHTA, CDR2 FQGNSA. The CDR3 loop reads CASSLITSGGPTHRRQYF. The CDR3 bases are TGTGCCAGCAGCTTGATCACTAGCGGGGGGCCAACGCACAGGAGGCAGTACTTC. Using reference TRBV7-2 and TRBJ2-7 for the parts outside the CDR3, the full variable domain is GAGVSQSPSNKVTEKGKDVELRCDPISGHTALYWYRQSLGQGLEFLIYFQGNSAPDKSGLPSDRFSAERTGGSVSTLTIQRTQQEDSAVYLCASSLITSGGPTHRRQYFGPGTRLTVT.